Shown below are 10 T cell receptor beta chains from a single sample sequenced in a study of T cells in tuberculosis. Time point noted: new active TB diagnosis, blood taken before or within 7 days of starting treatment. The assay was immunoSEQ multiplex PCR, and TCRdb's table has in-frame clones only and misses some. Of more than 20,000 clones listed, about 85% are singletons. Sequenced material: PBMCs, taken at tuberculosis diagnosis. Receptors were obtained from an adult with tuberculosis.

V and J are TRBV7-2 and TRBJ2-5; D unclear. The CDR3 is made up of 12 amino acids. Germline assignment: CDR1 SGHTA and CDR2 FQGNSA. Trimming stripped 5 bases from V and 2 bases from J, with 6 bases between. CDR3 sequence: CASSPSQETQYF. The CDR3 DNA sequence: TGTGCCAGCAGCCCCTCGCAAGAGACCCAGTACTTC.

V and J are TRBV19 and TRBJ2-1, with D possibly being TRBD1 (6 bases). The V end lost 6 bases, the J end lost 9 bases, and 21 bases lay between the germline ends. Looked up from germline, CDR1 is LNHDA and CDR2 is SQIVND (reference sequence). The CDR3 loop spans 15 amino acids. The CDR3 loop is CASRHQDRSLAEQFF. The CDR3 coding sequence is TGTGCCAGTAGACACCAGGACAGATCGCTGGCTGAGCAGTTCTTC.

The rearrangement links TRBV7-9 to TRBJ1-1; perhaps TRBD1 as D (5 bases). CDR3 length: 15 residues. V was cut by 0 bases and J by 1 base, with 9 bases left in between. Looked up from germline, CDR1 is SEHNR and CDR2 is FQNEAQ (reference sequence). CDR3 DNA sequence: TGTGCCAGCAGCTTAGCTGGGGCCGAGAACACTGAAGCTTTCTTT. It translates to CASSLAGAENTEAFF.

The V and J genes are TRBV6-4 and TRBJ1-1; D is perhaps TRBD1 (5 bases). CDR3 size: 15 residues. Germline lookup yields CDR1 MRHNA and CDR2 SNTAGT. Trimming shortened V by 6 bases and J by 3 bases, and 17 bases separated the two germline ends. The chain's CDR3 is CASSPEKIGDTEAFF. The CDR3 DNA reads as TGTGCCAGCAGCCCAGAAAAAATAGGGGACACTGAAGCTTTCTTT.

CDR3 region: CASSGSGMSSYNEQFF. The CDR3 nucleotides read TGTGCCAGCAGCGGTAGCGGGATGAGCTCCTACAATGAGCAGTTCTTC. The chain combines TRBV13 with TRBJ2-1; the match to TRBD2 covers 8 bases. The CDR3 is 16 residues long. V lost 5 bases, J lost 0 bases, and 6 bases stayed unmatched. In germline, CDR1 is PRHDT, CDR2 FYEKMQ (reference sequence).

The chain combines TRBV7-8 with TRBJ1-1; the match to TRBD1 covers 8 bases. V gave up 5 bases and J gave up 5 bases; unmatched junction bases: 10. CDR3 size: 15 residues. Germline loops: CDR1 SGHVS, CDR2 FQNEAQ. The CDR3 nucleotides read TGTGCCAGCAGCCCCAGGACAGGGTTTATGACTGAAGCTTTCTTT. Translation gives CASSPRTGFMTEAFF.

The V call is TRBV4-3, the J call TRBJ2-1; 9 nucleotides agree with TRBD2. J lost 2 bases, V lost 4 bases, and 9 bases had no gene match. Looked up from germline, CDR1 is LGHNA and CDR2 is YSLEER. CDR3 length: 17 amino acids. The chain's CDR3 is CASSRQLAGYTYNEQFF. CDR3 nucleotide sequence: TGCGCCAGCAGCCGACAACTAGCGGGTTACACCTACAATGAGCAGTTCTTC.

The chain has TRBV5-6 and TRBJ2-1; D not certain. Germline CDR1 SGHDT, CDR2 YYEEEE. This CDR3 contains 13 residues. Trimming shortened V by 3 bases and J by 0 bases, and 4 bases separated the two germline ends. For the CDR3, the DNA is TGTGCCAGCAGCTCCTTCTCCTACAATGAGCAGTTCTTC. Its protein product is CASSSFSYNEQFF.

The chain joins TRBV5-1 to TRBJ1-3, with 7 bases aligning to TRBD1. Germline V gives CDR1 SGHRS, CDR2 YFSETQ. Losses at the gene ends were 4 bases for V and 7 bases for J; bases not matched to a gene: 5. The CDR3 totals 13 residues. The DNA of the CDR3 is TGCGCCAGCAGCGAAGGACAGGTGAACACCATATATTTT. Encoded protein: CASSEGQVNTIYF. The whole variable domain, remainder taken from reference TRBV5-1 and TRBJ1-3, is KAGVTQTPRYLIKTRGQQVTLSCSPISGHRSVSWYQQTPGQGLQFLFEYFSETQRNKGNFPGRFSGRQFSNSRSEMNVSTLELGDSALYLCASSEGQVNTIYFGEGSWLTVV.

The rearrangement joins TRBV5-5 to TRBJ2-7; possible D gene TRBD2, 5 bases. The CDR3 sequence is 15 residues long. Trimming shortened V by 4 bases and J by 2 bases, and 16 bases separated the two germline ends. Germline V gives CDR1 SGHKS, CDR2 YYEKEE (reference sequence). CDR3 sequence reads: CASSPTTEAAYEQYF. The CDR3 region has the DNA TGTGCCAGCAGCCCGACAACGGAGGCCGCCTACGAGCAGTACTTC.